Below, one T cell receptor beta chain is given with its context. Its target is not known. The data derive from a study of human T cells and chemical hapten exposure. Study details: Patch testing placed 0.01% DPC on the upper back, with readings at 6 days.

Specified treatment: therapeutic diphenylcyclopropenone sensitization with weekly scalp DPC. This CDR3 is 15 amino acids long. Germline CDR1 reads LNHNV; CDR2 reads YYDKDF (reference sequence). V was pared by 6 bases and J by 8 bases, with 11 bases of the junction left unmatched. Individual cDNA molecules each carried unique molecular identifiers attached by the library. From the reads, TCRdb called clonotypes with MiXCR, one entry per CDR3 protein. The data hold 3,500 or so distinct CDR3 sequences, with 45% to 50% observed a single time. The study, taken as a whole, reports: TCRs at a frequency above 1 in 1000 stayed unchanged with DPC sensitization. Significantly more large CDR3 similarity clusters arose among expanded TCRs than among controls.

The TCR was taken from an adult with alopecia areata. Some clones in this sample may be carry-over from other donors' samples. This table probably holds off-target reads from a library built for another chain. The V and J genes are TRBV15 and TRBJ2-1; 9 bases are shared with TRBD1. Source: whole blood, taken before DPC sensitization or 2, 6, or about 24 weeks after (not recorded which). The CDR3 loop is CATSTPGQGKDEQFF. The CDR3 bases are TGTGCCACCAGTACCCCGGGACAGGGTAAGGATGAGCAGTTCTTC. Looking up the rest from reference TRBV15 and TRBJ2-1 gives the full variable domain: DAMVIQNPRYQVTQFGKPVTLSCSQTLNHNVMYWYQQKSSQAPKLLFHYYDKDFNNEADTPDNFQSRRPNTSFCFLDIRSPGLGDTAMYLCATSTPGQGKDEQFFGPGTRLTVL.